These 23 T cell receptor beta chains were all obtained from the same sample, sequenced in a study of Ad26.COV2.S vaccination and SARS-CoV-2 variants (dated by TCRdb to the early 2020s). The treatment or condition label corresponds to: 19 received Ad26.COV2.S at low or high dose, single or two shots; 5 received placebo; per-sample allocation not given. For vaccine and placebo recipients, the sequenced repertoires came from samples collected on day 63 after the first injection. Preparation of the library involved the immunoSEQ multiplex PCR assay. TCRdb took this table from immuneACCESS and kept in-frame rearrangements with V and J called. Such tables lack part of the clones; where checked against another copy, unresolved V genes explain under half of the gap, and the rest is unexplained. This sample is represented by about 350,000 clones; approximately 86% of them were singletons. In total, the top ten clones hold around 10% of the sample.

The sample in question was peripheral blood, obtained in a trial of Ad26.COV2.S vaccine versus placebo. The receptor source for this set is a person aged 18-65 years who received the Ad26.COV2.S COVID-19 vaccine or a placebo.

This clone has only one observation. This sequence joins TRBV10-3 and TRBJ1-4, with D possibly being TRBD1 (5 bases). The CDR3 is 13 amino acids. The germline V gene encodes CDR1 ENHRY and CDR2 SYGVKD. Trimming stripped 11 bases from V and 10 bases from J, with 20 bases between. The CDR3 DNA reads as TGTGCCGCCCAGACAGCGACGCAGGGAAAACTGTTTTTT. Translating gives CAAQTATQGKLFF.

The rearrangement links TRBV7-6 to TRBJ2-1; the D is unclear. V was trimmed by 4 bases and J by 0 bases, leaving 10 bases between them. CDR3 size: 15 residues. Germline lookup yields CDR1 SGHVS and CDR2 FNYEAQ. The CDR3 reads CASSSDGSSYNEQFF. For the CDR3, the DNA is TGTGCCAGCAGCTCGGACGGTAGCTCCTACAATGAGCAGTTCTTC.

J is TRBJ2-1 and V is TRBV6-5; possible D gene TRBD2, 6 bases. Germline CDR1 reads MNHEY; CDR2 reads SVGAGI. This CDR3 region has 14 residues. Trimming pared 5 bases from V and 8 bases from J, leaving 16 bases between. CDR3 coding DNA: TGTGCCAGCAGTCGCCTACTAGCTCCCCATGAGCAGTTCTTC. This gives the protein CASSRLLAPHEQFF.

The sample holds a few counts of this clone. The genes are TRBV28 and TRBJ1-1; D is uncertain. Per germline, CDR1 MDHEN and CDR2 SYDVKM. CDR3 size: 12 residues. V lost 10 bases to trimming and J lost 6 bases, with 15 bases between them. This chain's CDR3 is CATVSGPAEAFF. The CDR3 bases are TGTGCCACCGTGTCCGGACCCGCTGAAGCTTTCTTT.

The gene calls are TRBV18 and TRBJ1-4, with D tentatively TRBD1 (6 bases). This CDR3 is built from 14 residues. The germline gives CDR1 KGHSH, CDR2 LQKENI. Trimming took off 0 bases at V and 7 bases at J, with 9 bases between the two ends. CDR3 region: CASSPPGTFEKLFF. DNA for the CDR3: TGTGCCAGCTCACCACCTGGGACATTTGAAAAACTGTTTTTT.

This chain connects TRBV28 to TRBJ2-7; D gene unclear. With 5 bases removed from V and 2 bases from J, the gap between germline ends came to 7 bases. Germline-derived CDR1 and CDR2 are MDHEN and SYDVKM. The CDR3 consists of 12 residues. CDR3 DNA: TGTGCCAGCAGTCCTCAGCCCTACGAGCAGTACTTC. Translating gives CASSPQPYEQYF.

This clone was seen only once. The chain couples TRBV3-1 (or the pseudogene TRBV3-2) to TRBJ1-5, with D unclear. V lost 2 bases and J 5 bases, leaving 7 bases between the germline ends. CDR3 length: 13 amino acids. Germline loops: CDR1 LGHDT, CDR2 YNNKEL (reference sequence). CDR3 protein: CASSQFSDQPQHF. As DNA, the CDR3 is TGTGCCAGCAGCCAATTCTCGGATCAGCCCCAGCATTTT.

The rearrangement uses TRBV11-2 and TRBJ1-4, with D maybe TRBD1 (6 bases). Trimming stripped 11 bases from V and 5 bases from J, with 12 bases between. The CDR3 runs 12 residues. Germline V gene data show CDR1 as SGHAT and CDR2 as FQNNGV. The CDR3 bases are TGTGCCCCCGGGGGCGAAAATGAAAAACTGTTTTTT. This sequence encodes CAPGGENEKLFF.

The chain uses TRBV6-5 and TRBJ2-7, with 12 bases aligning to TRBD2. This CDR3 has 14 residues. V lost 8 bases to trimming and J lost 2 bases; unmatched junction nucleotides: 4. Germline V gene lookup returns CDR1 MNHEY and CDR2 SVGAGI. The CDR3 loop is CASAGLAGTYEQYF. CDR3 coding DNA: TGTGCCAGCGCCGGACTAGCGGGGACCTACGAGCAGTACTTC.

This clone was seen a few times. V usage is TRBV7-9 and J usage is TRBJ1-1; a weak D match, TRBD1 (5 bases). The V gene lost 6 bases and the J gene lost 5 bases, with 13 bases spanning the gap. CDR1 and CDR2 (germline): SEHNR, FQNEAQ (reference sequence). This CDR3 is built from 13 residues. The CDR3, as DNA: TGTGCCAGCAGACCAAGGGGAGGTACTGAAGCTTTCTTT. This translates into CASRPRGGTEAFF.

V gene TRBV4-3 combines with J gene TRBJ1-5; D not resolved. V lost 0 bases, J lost 2 bases, and 17 bases lay in between. From germline, CDR1 is LGHNA and CDR2 YSLEER. This CDR3 is 18 amino acids long. CDR3: CASSQDPWQFGGNQPQHF. The CDR3 DNA reads TGCGCCAGCAGCCAAGATCCGTGGCAGTTCGGAGGCAATCAGCCCCAGCATTTT.

V and J are TRBV6-4 and TRBJ2-1; the match to TRBD1 covers 10 bases. V lost 6 bases, J lost 7 bases, and 9 bases stayed unmatched. In germline, CDR1 is MRHNA, CDR2 SNTAGT. CDR3 length: 15 residues. In DNA, the CDR3 is TGTGCCAGCAGACTAGACAGGGGGCGCGAAAATGAGCAGTTCTTC. This codes for CASRLDRGRENEQFF.

This chain links TRBV4-2 with TRBJ1-4; a possible D gene is TRBD1 (5 bases). The CDR3 contains 15 residues. V was shortened by 1 base and J by 4 bases, with 10 bases between the two germline ends. CDR1 and CDR2 (germline): LGHNA, YNFKEQ. The CDR3: CASSQGGEYNEKLFF. CDR3 coding DNA: TGTGCCAGCAGCCAAGGGGGGGAGTATAATGAAAAACTGTTTTTT.

The J gene is TRBJ2-5, the V gene TRBV7-9; no clear D. This CDR3 has 17 amino acids. V was clipped by 5 bases and J by 1 base, with 20 bases between them. In germline, CDR1 is SEHNR, CDR2 FQNEAQ (reference sequence). The CDR3 sequence: CASSLTLTAAGQETQYF. In DNA, the CDR3 is TGTGCCAGCAGCCTTACCCTGACCGCAGCCGGCCAAGAGACCCAGTACTTC.

The V call is TRBV2, the J call TRBJ1-2; D is unclear. The CDR3 has 14 residues. Germline V gene lookup returns CDR1 SNHLY and CDR2 FYNNEI. V lost 0 bases and J lost 8, with 13 bases in between. The CDR3 bases are TGTGCCAGCAGTGAAGCAGCGCGGCTCGGGGGCTACACCTTC. Residues: CASSEAARLGGYTF.

The genes are TRBV4-3 and TRBJ2-5; 7 nucleotides line up with TRBD2. CDR1 LGHNA and CDR2 YSLEER come from the germline V gene. Trimming took 0 bases from V and 6 from J; bases not matched to a gene: 10. There are 16 residues in the CDR3. CDR3 DNA: TGCGCCAGCAGCCAAGACGGACTAGAGGGTTCTCAGACCCAGTACTTC. It specifies CASSQDGLEGSQTQYF.

The chain couples TRBV5-8 to TRBJ2-3; D is unresolved. V was shortened by 1 base and J by 3 bases, with 3 bases between the two germline ends. Germline assignment: CDR1 SGHTS and CDR2 YDEGEE. This CDR3 is 12 amino acids long. CDR3 in amino acids: CASSLNTDTQYF. The DNA of the CDR3 is TGTGCCAGCAGCTTGAATACAGATACGCAGTATTTT.

This rearrangement joins TRBV12-3 or TRBV12-4 to TRBJ1-2; D is undetermined. Trimming took 1 base from V and 6 from J, leaving 9 bases between them. The CDR3 runs to 13 residues. CDR3 in DNA: TGTGCCAGCAGTTTAGGGGCCGGGGATGGCTACACCTTC. Its protein product is CASSLGAGDGYTF.

This clone was detected only once. The chain couples TRBV5-5 to TRBJ2-3; D is unclear. CDR1 and CDR2 (germline): SGHKS, YYEKEE (reference sequence). The CDR3 runs to 14 residues. The germline V and J ends were trimmed by 0 bases and 1 base, with 6 bases remaining between them. CDR3 nucleotide sequence: TGTGCCAGCAGCTTGGACAGCCGCACAGATACGCAGTATTTT. It encodes CASSLDSRTDTQYF.

V gene TRBV28 combines with J gene TRBJ2-3, with D hard to call. Germline CDR1 MDHEN, CDR2 SYDVKM. Trimming took off 6 bases at V and 2 bases at J, with 12 bases between the two ends. This CDR3 has 14 residues. This CDR3 is CASSPKTVTDTQYF. The CDR3 nucleotides read TGTGCCAGCAGCCCCAAGACTGTCACAGATACGCAGTATTTT.

The chain has TRBV4-2 and TRBJ2-7, with D possibly TRBD2 on 6 matching bases. Germline-derived CDR1 and CDR2 are LGHNA and YNFKEQ. The CDR3 loop spans 18 amino acids. V was trimmed by 5 bases and J by 2 bases, leaving 25 bases between them. The chain's CDR3 is CASSYQARSVGGTYEQYF. CDR3 bases: TGTGCCAGCAGCTATCAAGCCCGCTCGGTCGGCGGGACCTACGAGCAGTACTTC.

The chain has TRBV7-8 and TRBJ2-7, with 7 nucleotides matching TRBD1. Germline V gene lookup returns CDR1 SGHVS and CDR2 FQNEAQ. The CDR3 runs to 17 residues. Losses at the gene ends were 2 bases for V and 3 bases for J; bases not matched to a gene: 13. This CDR3 reads CASSLYASSGQSYEQYF. CDR3 nucleotide sequence: TGTGCCAGCAGCTTATATGCCTCGTCGGGACAGAGCTACGAGCAGTACTTC.

The chain is built from TRBV7-9 and TRBJ2-1, with TRBD2 as a possible D gene (6 bases). In germline, CDR1 is SEHNR, CDR2 FQNEAQ (reference sequence). The CDR3 has 15 residues. Trimming left V 5 bases short and J 0 bases short, with 11 bases between. As DNA, the CDR3 is TGTGCCAGCAGCGGCCACGGGGGCTCCTACAATGAGCAGTTCTTC. This translates into CASSGHGGSYNEQFF.